This is a list of T cell receptor beta chains from one sample in a study of T cell responses to AZD1222 COVID-19 vaccine. The table came from immunoSEQ multiplex PCR; TCRdb's copy has only in-frame clones and leaves some out. The data hold 100,000 to 150,000 clones, with about 87% observed a single time. Specimen: peripheral blood, collected on day 0 of AZD1222 vaccination. The receptors stem from an adult in good health. Each CDR3 is given with its conserved first and last residue. Fields, in order: CDR3 length, V gene, D gene, J gene, CDR3 DNA, CDR3 protein. The D gene is left open where the match is weak.

>13|TRBV6-5|NA|TRBJ1-2
TGTGCCAGCAGTTACTCGATCGGGGGTGGCTACACCTTC
CASSYSIGGGYTF
>11|TRBV2|NA|TRBJ1-2
TGTGCCAGCACAGGAGGGCAAGGCTACACCTTC
CASTGGQGYTF
>13|TRBV2|TRBD1|TRBJ1-5
TGTGCCAGCAAACAGGGGGCAAGTCAGCCCCAGCATTTT
CASKQGASQPQHF
>15|TRBV11-3|NA|TRBJ1-3
TGTGCCAGCAGCCCGAGACTGAGCTCTGGAAACACCATATATTTT
CASSPRLSSGNTIYF
>14|TRBV9|TRBD1|TRBJ1-1
TGTGCCAGCAGCGCCGGGACAGGGAACACTGAAGCTTTCTTT
CASSAGTGNTEAFF
>16|TRBV18|TRBD1|TRBJ1-1
TGTGCCAGCTCACAGGGGACAGGGGATTTGAACACTGAAGCTTTCTTT
CASSQGTGDLNTEAFF
>20|TRBV9|TRBD1|TRBJ1-2
TGTGCCAGCAGCGTAGGTGGCCTCCCGGGACAGGACCGCCGCAACTATGGCTACACCTTC
CASSVGGLPGQDRRNYGYTF
>16|TRBV6-1|TRBD1|TRBJ1-2
TGTGCCAGCAGTGAAGTCGGGACAGGGGATAACTATGGCTACACCTTC
CASSEVGTGDNYGYTF
>14|TRBV7-2|TRBD1|TRBJ1-3
TGTGCCAGCAGCATACAGGGGTTATCGAACACCATATATTTT
CASSIQGLSNTIYF
>16|TRBV12-5|NA|TRBJ2-7
TGTGCTAGTGGTTTGGTACTGGGACTGAACTCCTACGAGCAGTACTTC
CASGLVLGLNSYEQYF
>13|TRBV5-1|NA|TRBJ2-3
TGCGCCAGCAGGGGGACTAGCACAGATACGCAGTATTTT
CASRGTSTDTQYF
>14|TRBV2|TRBD2|TRBJ2-1
TGTGCCAGCCTGGCGGGAGGGCCGAGCAATGAGCAGTTCTTC
CASLAGGPSNEQFF
>13|TRBV18|NA|TRBJ2-7
TGTGCCAGCTCACCATTCACCGGGGACGAGCAGTACTTC
CASSPFTGDEQYF
>15|TRBV5-6|NA|TRBJ2-7
TGTGCCAGCAGCTCTGGACCCCCGAGCTCCTACGAGCAGTACTTC
CASSSGPPSSYEQYF